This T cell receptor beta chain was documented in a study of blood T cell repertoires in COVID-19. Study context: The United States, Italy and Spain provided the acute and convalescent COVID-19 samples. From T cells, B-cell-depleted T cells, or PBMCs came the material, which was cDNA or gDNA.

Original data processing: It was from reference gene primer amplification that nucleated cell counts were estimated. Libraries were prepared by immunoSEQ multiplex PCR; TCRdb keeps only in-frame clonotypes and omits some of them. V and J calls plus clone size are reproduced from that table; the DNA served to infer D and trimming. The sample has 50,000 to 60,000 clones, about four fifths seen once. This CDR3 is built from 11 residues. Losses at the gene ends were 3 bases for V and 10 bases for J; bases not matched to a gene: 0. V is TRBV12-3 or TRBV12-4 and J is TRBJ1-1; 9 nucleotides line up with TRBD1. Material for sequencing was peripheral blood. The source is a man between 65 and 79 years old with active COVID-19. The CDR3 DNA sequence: TGTGCCAGCAGTTTGACAGGGGGAGCTTTCTTT. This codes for CASSLTGGAFF.